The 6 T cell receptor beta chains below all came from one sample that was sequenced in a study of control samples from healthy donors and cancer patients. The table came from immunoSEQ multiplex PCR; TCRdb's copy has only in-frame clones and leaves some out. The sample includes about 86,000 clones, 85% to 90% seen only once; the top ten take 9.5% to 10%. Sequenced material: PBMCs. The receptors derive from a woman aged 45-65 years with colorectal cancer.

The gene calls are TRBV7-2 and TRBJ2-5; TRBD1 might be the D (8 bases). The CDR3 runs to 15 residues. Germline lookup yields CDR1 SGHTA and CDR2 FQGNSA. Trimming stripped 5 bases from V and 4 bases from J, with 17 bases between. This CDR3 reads CASSPLAQGAETQYF. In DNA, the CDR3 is TGTGCCAGCAGCCCACTAGCGCAGGGGGCAGAGACCCAGTACTTC. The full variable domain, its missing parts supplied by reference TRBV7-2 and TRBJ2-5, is GAGVSQSPSNKVTEKGKDVELRCDPISGHTALYWYRQSLGQGLEFLIYFQGNSAPDKSGLPSDRFSAERTGGSVSTLTIQRTQQEDSAVYLCASSPLAQGAETQYFGPGTRLLVL.

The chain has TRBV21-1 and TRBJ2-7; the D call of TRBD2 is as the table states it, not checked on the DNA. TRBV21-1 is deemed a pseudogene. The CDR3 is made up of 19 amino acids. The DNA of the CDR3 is TGTGCCAGCAGCAAAGTGGGTTGGGCTAGCGGGGGGTTCTCCTACGAGCAGTACGTC. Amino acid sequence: CASSKVGWASGGFSYEQYV.

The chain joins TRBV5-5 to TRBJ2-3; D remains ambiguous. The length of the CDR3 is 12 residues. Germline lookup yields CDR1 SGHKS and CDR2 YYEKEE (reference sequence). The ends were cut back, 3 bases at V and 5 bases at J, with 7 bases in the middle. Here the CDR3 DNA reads TGTGCCAGCAGCTCAATACTAGATACGCAGTATTTT. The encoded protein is CASSSILDTQYF. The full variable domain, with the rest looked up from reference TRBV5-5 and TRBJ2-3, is DAGVTQSPTHLIKTRGQQVTLRCSPISGHKSVSWYQQVLGQGPQFIFQYYEKEERGRGNFPDRFSARQFPNYSSELNVNALLLGDSALYLCASSSILDTQYFGPGTRLTVL.

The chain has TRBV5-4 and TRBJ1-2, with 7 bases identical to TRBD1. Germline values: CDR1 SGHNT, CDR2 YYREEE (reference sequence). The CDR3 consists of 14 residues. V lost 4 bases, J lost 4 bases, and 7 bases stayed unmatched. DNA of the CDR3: TGTGCCAGCAGCATACAGGGGATTCCCTATGGCTACACCTTC. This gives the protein CASSIQGIPYGYTF.

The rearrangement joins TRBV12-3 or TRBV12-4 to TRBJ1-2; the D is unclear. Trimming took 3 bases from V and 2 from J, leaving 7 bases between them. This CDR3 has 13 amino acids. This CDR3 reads CASSLSRNYGYTF. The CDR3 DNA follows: TGTGCCAGCAGTTTGTCACGGAACTATGGCTACACCTTC.

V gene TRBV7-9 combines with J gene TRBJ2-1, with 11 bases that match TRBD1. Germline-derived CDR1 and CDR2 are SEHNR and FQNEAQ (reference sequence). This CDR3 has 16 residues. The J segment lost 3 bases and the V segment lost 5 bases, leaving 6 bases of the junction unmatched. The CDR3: CASSPRDRGFYNEQFF. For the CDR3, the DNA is TGTGCCAGCAGCCCCCGGGACAGGGGGTTCTACAATGAGCAGTTCTTC.